This T cell receptor (beta chain) was obtained from a study of response to subunit inactivated influenza vaccine. The CDR3 has 18 residues. V lost 1 base to trimming and J lost 10 bases; unmatched junction nucleotides: 17. Findings and caveats of the study: Seasonal influenza vaccination, on each occasion, was suggested by the authors to recruit few new T cells.

As for this clonotype: The antigen is not known.

MiXCR was run by TCRdb on the RT-PCR reads, yielding one entry per CDR3 protein. The data show 490,000 or so distinct CDR3 sequences, with 7.6% seen just once and roughly 13% held by the top ten. The material was PBMCs from blood, obtained less than 30 months after vaccination. J is TRBJ1-1 and V is TRBV12-3 or TRBV12-4, with 11 bases fitting TRBD1. This sequence originates from a man between 50 and 70 years old who received an inactivated influenza vaccine. CDR3 nucleotides: TGTGCCAGCAGTTTAGGCGGACAGGGGGCCCCCAAGTACTCACGAGCTTTCTTT. It yields the protein CASSLGGQGAPKYSRAFF.